One and the same sample provided the 16 T cell receptor beta chains below, sequenced in a study of PD-L1 blockade in urothelial cancer. Only in-frame clones appear in the TCRdb table, and some are missing; sequencing was by immunoSEQ multiplex PCR. The sample lists more than 35,000 clones, roughly four fifths occurring once. Material: PBMCs, obtained around atezolizumab (anti-PD-L1) treatment. These receptors came from a man between 70 and 80 years old with urothelial cancer.

The table lists this clone with a count of one. The genes are TRBV5-1 and TRBJ2-6; TRBD1 agrees at 10 bases. The length of the CDR3 is 19 residues. J gave up 3 bases and V 4 bases, and 13 bases lay outside the gene matches. Germline V gives CDR1 SGHRS, CDR2 YFSETQ. The CDR3 region has the DNA TGCGCCAGCAGCATCCGGGACAGGGGAACCCTCCGTGGGGCCAACGTCCTGACTTTC. Amino acid sequence: CASSIRDRGTLRGANVLTF.

CDR3 sequence reads: CASSFRTGSSYEQYF. The CDR3 DNA reads as TGTGCCAGCAGTTTCCGGACAGGGAGCTCCTACGAGCAGTACTTC. The chain uses TRBV6-5 and TRBJ2-7, with 8 bases aligning to TRBD1. With 4 bases clipped from V and 0 bases from J, the junction kept 5 bases outside the gene matches. Germline V gene sequence: CDR1 MNHEY, CDR2 SVGAGI. The CDR3 runs 15 residues.

The CDR3 nucleotides are TGTGCCAGCAGCCAAGACCAACGACTAGCGGGAGGGGTGGATACGCAGTATTTT. It is translated as CASSQDQRLAGGVDTQYF. This chain connects TRBV4-2 to TRBJ2-3, with 14 bases fitting TRBD2. After removal of 0 bases from V and 6 bases from J, the junction contained 8 bases not matched to a gene. This CDR3 contains 18 residues. Germline V lookup: CDR1 LGHNA, CDR2 YNFKEQ.

The chain has TRBV13 and TRBJ2-1; D call uncertain. Germline lookup yields CDR1 PRHDT and CDR2 FYEKMQ (reference sequence). The CDR3 covers 12 residues. Trimming took off 1 base at V and 10 bases at J, with 8 bases between the two ends. CDR3 sequence (DNA): TGTGCCAGCAGCTTAGTCAGATGGGAGCAGTTCTTC. Translated, it gives CASSLVRWEQFF.

The chain combines TRBV2 with TRBJ1-2; 7 nucleotides line up with TRBD1. Trimming took 6 bases from V and 4 from J; bases not matched to a gene: 14. Germline V lookup: CDR1 SNHLY, CDR2 FYNNEI. The CDR3 is made up of 16 amino acids. Here the CDR3 DNA reads TGTGCCAGCAGGACCGGGACAGACGCCCTAAGCTATGGCTACACCTTC. Protein sequence: CASRTGTDALSYGYTF.

This clone turned up a few times. The chain uses TRBV11-1 and TRBJ1-1; 8 nucleotides line up with TRBD1. The ends lost 5 bases at V and 5 bases at J; junction bases unmatched: 13. The CDR3 length is 16 residues. Germline lookup yields CDR1 SGHAT and CDR2 FQDESV (reference sequence). The CDR3 region has the DNA TGTGCCAGCAGCCTCTCTGGACAGGGAAGGGGGACTGAAGCTTTCTTT. Translated, it gives CASSLSGQGRGTEAFF. The whole variable domain, remainder taken from reference TRBV11-1 and TRBJ1-1, is EAEVAQSPRYKITEKSQAVAFWCDPISGHATLYWYRQILGQGPELLVQFQDESVVDDSQLPKDRFSAERLKGVDSTLKIQPAELGDSAMYLCASSLSGQGRGTEAFFGQGTRLTVV.

This clone was seen a handful of times. The chain joins TRBV4-3 to TRBJ1-2; D unresolved. From germline, CDR1 is LGHNA and CDR2 YSLEER. The ends were cut back, 0 bases at V and 8 bases at J, with 13 bases in the middle. The CDR3 has 14 residues. The CDR3 loop reads CASSQDSGERGYTF. DNA for the CDR3: TGCGCCAGCAGCCAAGATAGTGGGGAGAGGGGCTACACCTTC.

V usage is TRBV28 and J usage is TRBJ1-2, with 10 bases matching TRBD1. The trim removed 7 bases at V and 7 bases at J, leaving 6 bases unmatched. CDR3 length: 13 residues. From germline, CDR1 is MDHEN and CDR2 SYDVKM. CDR3 nucleotide sequence: TGTGCCAGCACCTCGACAGGGGGCATTGGCTACACCTTC. Its translation: CASTSTGGIGYTF.

V and J are TRBV5-4 and TRBJ2-1, with 8 bases identical to TRBD2. The V gene's germline CDR1 is SGHNT and CDR2 YYREEE (reference sequence). This CDR3 is built from 15 residues. Trimming cost V 2 bases and J 7 bases; bases outside gene matches: 8. The CDR3 is CASSFGAGVGNEQFF. In DNA form, the CDR3 reads TGTGCCAGCAGCTTCGGAGCGGGAGTTGGGAATGAGCAGTTCTTC.

The chain is built from TRBV28 and TRBJ1-5, with 7 bases lining up with TRBD1. With V trimmed by 5 bases and J by 7 bases, 14 bases remained unmatched. CDR3 length equals 16 residues. CDR1 and CDR2 (germline): MDHEN, SYDVKM. The CDR3 nucleotides read TGTGCCAGCAGTGACCGGGACAGCGCAGGGCGGCAGCCCCAGCATTTT. As protein: CASSDRDSAGRQPQHF.

The V gene is TRBV6-4, the J gene TRBJ1-6; D unresolved. With 7 bases removed from V and 1 base from J, the gap between germline ends came to 11 bases. The V gene's germline CDR1 is MRHNA and CDR2 SNTAGT. CDR3 length equals 15 residues. CDR3: CASKTGGSYNSPLHF. In DNA, the CDR3 is TGTGCCAGCAAGACGGGAGGATCCTATAATTCACCCCTCCACTTT.

The rearrangement links TRBV7-9 to TRBJ1-3; TRBD1 might be the D (6 bases). CDR1 SEHNR and CDR2 FQNEAQ come from the germline V gene (reference sequence). V was clipped by 5 bases and J by 0 bases, with 11 bases between them. This CDR3 comprises 15 residues. The CDR3 nucleotides are TGTGCCAGCAGCGCAAACAGGGACTCTGGAAACACCATATATTTT. This encodes CASSANRDSGNTIYF.

In this sample, this clone turned up a few times. V gene TRBV5-4 combines with J gene TRBJ1-2; unclear D gene. Trimming cost V 3 bases and J 4 bases, with 10 bases left between them. The germline V gene has CDR1 SGHNT and CDR2 YYREEE (reference sequence). The CDR3 is 13 residues long. CDR3 bases: TGTGCCAGCAGCTCCAGAGGCCCCTATGGCTACACCTTC. Translated, it gives CASSSRGPYGYTF.

The rearrangement uses TRBV19 and TRBJ1-5, with 7 bases that match TRBD1. Germline CDR1 LNHDA, CDR2 SQIVND (reference sequence). The CDR3 extends over 16 amino acids. V lost 5 bases to trimming and J lost 0 bases; unmatched junction nucleotides: 7. CDR3 region: CASSAAGGYSNQPQHF. The CDR3 DNA reads TGTGCCAGTAGTGCGGCAGGGGGTTATAGCAATCAGCCCCAGCATTTT.

The genes are TRBV5-8 and TRBJ2-2; 8 bases are shared with TRBD2. Germline V gives CDR1 SGHTS, CDR2 YDEGEE. The V gene end was trimmed by 2 bases and the J gene end by 0 bases; junction bases not matched to a gene: 3. The CDR3 sequence is 16 residues long. DNA for the CDR3: TGTGCCAGCAGCTTTAGCGGGACCACGAACACCGGGGAGCTGTTTTTT. It codes for CASSFSGTTNTGELFF.

The CDR3 loop reads CASSYQGLEAFF. In nucleotides, the CDR3 is TGTGCCAGCAGCTATCAGGGGCTCGAAGCTTTCTTT. The chain is built from TRBV7-6 and TRBJ1-1; weak D call: TRBD1 (6 bases). The CDR3 sequence is 12 residues long. Germline CDR1 and CDR2: SGHVS and FNYEAQ. With 4 bases removed from V and 8 bases from J, the gap between germline ends came to 11 bases. Supplemented by reference TRBV7-6 and TRBJ1-1, the full variable domain reads GAGVSQSPRYKVTKRGQDVALRCDPISGHVSLYWYRQALGQGPEFLTYFNYEAQQDKSGLPNDRFSAERPEGSISTLTIQRTEQRDSAMYRCASSYQGLEAFFGQGTRLTVV.